This passage covers 5 T cell receptor beta chains from one sample sequenced in a study of blood T cell repertoires in COVID-19. The protocol was immunoSEQ multiplex PCR, while the TCRdb copy is restricted to in-frame clones and leaves out a portion. Of approximately 210,000 clones listed, roughly four fifths are singletons. Input material: peripheral blood. These receptors all come from a woman in her sixties or seventies with active or convalescent COVID-19.

The chain links TRBV6-5 to TRBJ2-7; 7 nucleotides line up with TRBD1. After removal of 7 bases from V and 3 bases from J, the junction contained 12 bases not matched to a gene. Germline CDR1 reads MNHEY; CDR2 reads SVGAGI. This CDR3 comprises 15 residues. CDR3 in amino acids: CASKLGQIIGYEQYF. Here the CDR3 DNA reads TGTGCCAGCAAATTGGGACAGATAATTGGCTACGAGCAGTACTTC.

In this sample, this clone turned up a few times. The rearrangement links TRBV5-1 to TRBJ2-3; 9 bases match TRBD2. V lost 3 bases to trimming and J lost 2 bases; unmatched junction nucleotides: 4. CDR3 length: 15 residues. Germline-derived CDR1 and CDR2 are SGHRS and YFSETQ. CDR3 region: CASSSGLAPTDTQYF. The CDR3 coding sequence is TGCGCCAGCAGCTCAGGACTAGCGCCCACAGATACGCAGTATTTT. Filled out from reference TRBV5-1 and TRBJ2-3, the complete variable domain reads KAGVTQTPRYLIKTRGQQVTLSCSPISGHRSVSWYQQTPGQGLQFLFEYFSETQRNKGNFPGRFSGRQFSNSRSEMNVSTLELGDSALYLCASSSGLAPTDTQYFGPGTRLTVL.

This chain uses TRBV28 with TRBJ1-2, with TRBD1 matching 9 bases. The CDR3 has 14 amino acids. V lost 6 bases, J lost 3 bases, and 5 bases stayed unmatched. CDR1 and CDR2 (germline): MDHEN, SYDVKM. CDR3 residues: CASSYRGPDYGYTF. The CDR3 DNA sequence: TGTGCCAGCAGCTACAGGGGGCCTGACTATGGCTACACCTTC.

This sequence joins TRBV7-6 and TRBJ2-3, with D uncertain. V lost 4 bases and J 10 bases, leaving 15 bases between the germline ends. CDR1 and CDR2 (germline): SGHVS, FNYEAQ. This CDR3 is 13 amino acids long. CDR3 coding DNA: TGTGCCAGCAGCTCTCTCTCTGCTACCCCGCAGTATTTT. The encoded protein is CASSSLSATPQYF.

The CDR3 coding sequence is TGTGCCAGCTCAACAGGGATTATGAACACTGAAGCTTTCTTT. Translated, it gives CASSTGIMNTEAFF. This chain connects TRBV18 to TRBJ1-1; D is possibly TRBD1 (6 bases). Germline assignment: CDR1 KGHSH and CDR2 LQKENI. V shed 5 bases and J shed 0 bases, with 10 bases lying between them. The CDR3 contains 14 residues.